One and the same sample provided the 19 T cell receptor beta chains below, sequenced in a study of cytomegalovirus exposure and HLA in healthy donors. PCR primers comprised 60 Vbeta and 13 Jbeta primers. The assay was immunoSEQ multiplex PCR, and TCRdb's table has in-frame clones only and misses some. The data contain some 130,000 clones, approximately 80% of them singletons. The sequenced sample consisted of PBMCs. The receptors shown here come from a female donor in good health and CMV-seropositive.

J is TRBJ1-4 and V is TRBV7-6; D is unresolved. V was pared by 4 bases and J by 4 bases, with 4 bases between. CDR3 length: 12 amino acids. Germline CDR1 and CDR2: SGHVS and FNYEAQ. CDR3 sequence reads: CASSSRNEKLFF. CDR3 DNA: TGTGCCAGCAGCTCCCGTAATGAAAAACTGTTTTTT.

The gene calls are TRBV7-9 and TRBJ2-5; D is ambiguous. Germline V gene data show CDR1 as SEHNR and CDR2 as FQNEAQ (reference sequence). The CDR3 is made up of 13 amino acids. V was cut by 1 base and J by 5 bases, with 8 bases left in between. The CDR3 sequence: CASSLGGRETQYF. CDR3 sequence (DNA): TGTGCCAGCAGCTTAGGAGGCCGGGAGACCCAGTACTTC.

The gene calls are TRBV7-9 and TRBJ1-4, with D possibly matching TRBD1 (5 bases). This CDR3 is built from 17 residues. Germline V gene data show CDR1 as SEHNR and CDR2 as FQNEAQ (reference sequence). V lost 0 bases to trimming and J lost 2 bases, with 13 bases between them. The CDR3 region has the DNA TGTGCCAGCAGCTTAGCAGGGGCGGGAGCGACTAATGAAAAACTGTTTTTT. Amino acid sequence: CASSLAGAGATNEKLFF.

The CDR3 loop is CASSADRDQPQHF. As DNA, the CDR3 is TGTGCCAGCAGCGCCGACAGGGACCAGCCCCAGCATTTT. The chain uses TRBV7-2 and TRBJ1-5, with 7 bases lining up with TRBD1. CDR3 length: 13 residues. Germline CDR1 SGHTA, CDR2 FQGNSA. Trimming removed 5 bases from V and 7 bases from J; junction bases left unmatched: 5.

The chain combines TRBV4-1 with TRBJ2-3; 11 bases agree with TRBD2. V shed 4 bases, J shed 2 bases, and the junction held 5 bases outside the gene matches. Germline V lookup: CDR1 MGHRA, CDR2 YSYEKL. This CDR3 is 16 amino acids long. CDR3 DNA sequence: TGCGCCAGCAGCCGGGGACTAGCGGTTCTCACAGATACGCAGTATTTT. Amino acid sequence: CASSRGLAVLTDTQYF.

The V and J genes are TRBV6-5 and TRBJ1-1, with D possibly matching TRBD1 (6 bases). Deletions cut 7 bases from V and 2 bases from J, with 11 bases between. This CDR3 contains 13 residues. Germline loops: CDR1 MNHEY, CDR2 SVGAGI. As DNA, the CDR3 is TGTGCCAGCACCAAACAGGGAAACACTGAAGCTTTCTTT. The encoded protein is CASTKQGNTEAFF.

This rearrangement joins TRBV4-2 to TRBJ2-5, with 10 positions matching TRBD1. CDR3 length: 15 residues. Trimming removed 0 bases from V and 5 bases from J; junction bases left unmatched: 3. Germline values: CDR1 LGHNA, CDR2 YNFKEQ. CDR3 sequence (DNA): TGTGCCAGCAGCCAAGAAGGGACAGGGGTCGAGACCCAGTACTTC. Protein: CASSQEGTGVETQYF.

V gene TRBV28 combines with J gene TRBJ2-1, with TRBD1 as a possible D gene (6 bases). The germline CDR1 and CDR2 sequences are MDHEN and SYDVKM. V lost 3 bases and J lost 5, with 14 bases in between. CDR3 length: 15 residues. CDR3 residues: CASSFVGGLDNEQFF. For the CDR3, the DNA is TGTGCCAGCAGTTTCGTAGGGGGTCTGGACAATGAGCAGTTCTTC.

The V and J genes are TRBV13 and TRBJ2-1, with 8 bases fitting TRBD2. Germline CDR1 is PRHDT and CDR2 is FYEKMQ (reference sequence). V shed 1 base and J 7 bases; nucleotides not matched to a gene: 9. The CDR3 is made up of 16 amino acids. The CDR3 sequence: CASSLESTGGRNEQFF. CDR3 nucleotides: TGTGCCAGCAGCTTAGAGTCCACGGGAGGGAGAAATGAGCAGTTCTTC.

The chain links TRBV19 to TRBJ2-1; TRBD1 agrees at 7 bases. V shed 6 bases, J shed 6 bases, and the junction held 14 bases outside the gene matches. CDR3 size: 16 residues. Germline-derived CDR1 and CDR2 are LNHDA and SQIVND (reference sequence). The CDR3 sequence is CASRDWGQRGGNEQFF. The CDR3 DNA follows: TGTGCCAGTAGAGATTGGGGACAGAGAGGAGGCAATGAGCAGTTCTTC.

This sequence joins TRBV7-3 and TRBJ1-6, with 9 bases lining up with TRBD1. The trim removed 5 bases at V and 2 bases at J, leaving 7 bases unmatched. CDR3 size: 17 residues. The germline V gene has CDR1 SGHTA and CDR2 FQGTGA. CDR3 sequence (DNA): TGTGCCAGCAGCCCAGACAGGGGGGGTACCTATAATTCACCCCTCCACTTT. Residues: CASSPDRGGTYNSPLHF.

The rearrangement uses TRBV2 and TRBJ2-3; D may be TRBD1 (5 bases). Germline V gene sequence: CDR1 SNHLY, CDR2 FYNNEI. The CDR3 totals 14 residues. With 7 bases removed from V and 6 bases from J, the gap between germline ends came to 17 bases. In DNA form, the CDR3 reads TGTGCCAGCACCCGACAGTATGAAAGGGATACGCAGTATTTT. Translating gives CASTRQYERDTQYF.

The chain joins TRBV2 to TRBJ2-5; unclear D gene. The J call may be wrong; the DNA end is better matched by TRBJ2-7. The CDR3 extends over 15 amino acids. The germline CDR1 and CDR2 sequences are SNHLY and FYNNEI. CDR3 coding DNA: TGTGCCAGCAGAAGATCTGTCCGGGTTTCTGACGAGCAGTACTTC. Amino acid sequence: CASRRSVRVSDEQYF.

The chain combines TRBV6-5 with TRBJ2-1, with D tentatively TRBD2 (7 bases). This CDR3 has 12 amino acids. CDR1 MNHEY and CDR2 SVGAGI come from the germline V gene. Trimming pared 10 bases from V and 10 bases from J, leaving 17 bases between. CDR3 sequence reads: CATGGGAGEQFF. The CDR3 DNA is TGTGCCACAGGAGGGGGGGCAGGAGAGCAGTTCTTC.

The chain employs TRBV5-1 and TRBJ1-2, with a tentative D call TRBD1 (6 bases). Deletions cut 0 bases from V and 8 bases from J, with 11 bases between. CDR3 size: 13 residues. The germline CDR1 and CDR2 sequences are SGHRS and YFSETQ. Written as DNA, the CDR3 is TGCGCCAGCAGCTTGGAGGCAGGGGTGGGCTACACCTTC. It specifies CASSLEAGVGYTF.

V gene TRBV6-5 combines with J gene TRBJ2-7, with D perhaps matching TRBD1 (5 bases). V dropped 8 bases and J dropped 2 bases, with 13 bases sitting between them. The CDR3 length is 13 residues. Germline V gene lookup returns CDR1 MNHEY and CDR2 SVGAGI. CDR3 sequence (DNA): TGTGCCAGCGGGGCAGGGTCCCCCTACGAGCAGTACTTC. Protein: CASGAGSPYEQYF.

V usage is TRBV19 and J usage is TRBJ2-3; 13 nucleotides agree with TRBD2. The CDR3 runs to 14 residues. CDR1 is LNHDA, CDR2 SQIVND, per germline (reference sequence). Trimming took 9 bases from V and 4 from J; bases not matched to a gene: 4. The CDR3 DNA reads as TGTGCCAGCAGGACTAGCGGGGGCTCAGATACGCAGTATTTT. Its protein is CASRTSGGSDTQYF.

The gene calls are TRBV28 and TRBJ2-3, with 11 bases that match TRBD2. The CDR3 has 15 residues. V shed 5 bases and J 2 bases; nucleotides not matched to a gene: 3. Per germline, CDR1 MDHEN and CDR2 SYDVKM. This chain's CDR3 is CASSISGGDTDTQYF. The CDR3 DNA reads TGTGCCAGCAGTATTAGCGGGGGGGACACAGATACGCAGTATTTT.

This chain connects TRBV6-6 to TRBJ1-1; D possibly corresponds to TRBD1 (5 bases). The CDR3 contains 15 residues. The V gene's germline CDR1 is MNHNY and CDR2 SVGAGI (reference sequence). Between the trimmed V and J ends, which lost 2 bases and 0 bases, there was a span of 10 bases. The CDR3 DNA sequence: TGTGCCAGCAGTTACACCCGGACAATGAACACTGAAGCTTTCTTT. Translation: CASSYTRTMNTEAFF.